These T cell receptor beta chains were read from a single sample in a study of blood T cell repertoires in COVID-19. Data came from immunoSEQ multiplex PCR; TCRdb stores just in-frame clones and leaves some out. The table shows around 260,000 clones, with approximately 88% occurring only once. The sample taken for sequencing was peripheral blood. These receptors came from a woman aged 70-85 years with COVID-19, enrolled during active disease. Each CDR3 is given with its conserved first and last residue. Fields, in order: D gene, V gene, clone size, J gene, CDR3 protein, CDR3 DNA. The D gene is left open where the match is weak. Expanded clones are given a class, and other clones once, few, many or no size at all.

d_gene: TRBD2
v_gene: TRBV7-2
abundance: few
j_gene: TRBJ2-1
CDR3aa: CASSRGLAGNNEQFF
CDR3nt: TGTGCCAGCAGCCGGGGACTAGCGGGAAATAATGAGCAGTTCTTC

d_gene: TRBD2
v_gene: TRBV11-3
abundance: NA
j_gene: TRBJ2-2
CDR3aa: CASSLLAGTGELFF
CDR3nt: TGTGCCAGCAGCCTGCTAGCGGGAACGGGGGAGCTGTTTTTT

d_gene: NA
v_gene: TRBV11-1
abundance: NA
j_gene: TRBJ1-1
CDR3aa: CASSREYTEAFF
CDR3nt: TGTGCCAGCAGCAGGGAGTACACTGAAGCTTTCTTT

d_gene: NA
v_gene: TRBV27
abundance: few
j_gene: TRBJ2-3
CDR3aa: CASSTADTQYF
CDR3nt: TGTGCCAGCAGTACCGCGGATACGCAGTATTTT

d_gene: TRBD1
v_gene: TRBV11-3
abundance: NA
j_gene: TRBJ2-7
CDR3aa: CASSFGQGGYEQYF
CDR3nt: TGTGCCAGCAGCTTTGGACAGGGCGGCTACGAGCAGTACTTC

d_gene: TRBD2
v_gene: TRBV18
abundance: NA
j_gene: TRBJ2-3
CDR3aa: CASSRSGTSGTDTQYF
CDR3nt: TGTGCCAGCTCACGCTCGGGGACTAGCGGCACAGATACGCAGTATTTT

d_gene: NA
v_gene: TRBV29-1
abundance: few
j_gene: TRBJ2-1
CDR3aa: CSSNVGQVQFF
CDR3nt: TGCAGCTCCAATGTGGGACAAGTCCAGTTCTTC

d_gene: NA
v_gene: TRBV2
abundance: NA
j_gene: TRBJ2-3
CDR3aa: CASNSRGTDTQYF
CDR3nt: TGTGCCAGCAATTCAAGGGGGACAGATACGCAGTATTTT

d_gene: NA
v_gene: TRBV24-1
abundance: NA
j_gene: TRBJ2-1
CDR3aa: CATSDPGQPSYNEQFF
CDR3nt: TGTGCCACCAGTGATCCCGGACAGCCCTCCTACAATGAGCAGTTCTTC

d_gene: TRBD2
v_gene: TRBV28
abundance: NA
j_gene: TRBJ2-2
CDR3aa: CASSMGGSRTGELFF
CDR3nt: TGTGCCAGCAGTATGGGCGGGAGTAGGACCGGGGAGCTGTTTTTT

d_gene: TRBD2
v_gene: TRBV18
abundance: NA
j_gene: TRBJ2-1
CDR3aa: CASSPRLAGLYNEQFF
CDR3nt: TGTGCCAGCTCACCAAGGCTAGCGGGACTGTACAATGAGCAGTTCTTC

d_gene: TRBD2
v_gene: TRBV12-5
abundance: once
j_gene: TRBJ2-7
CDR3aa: CASGLVPGPGLAGVEQYF
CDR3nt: TGTGCTAGTGGTTTGGTACCCGGGCCGGGACTAGCGGGAGTCGAGCAGTACTTC

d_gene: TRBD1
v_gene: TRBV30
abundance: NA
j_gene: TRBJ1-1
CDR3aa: CAWRTGGTEAFF
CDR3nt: TGTGCCTGGAGGACAGGGGGAACTGAAGCTTTCTTT

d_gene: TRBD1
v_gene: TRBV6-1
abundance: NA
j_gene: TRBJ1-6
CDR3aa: CASSEGTGEDAPLHF
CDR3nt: TGTGCCAGCAGTGAAGGGACAGGGGAAGATGCACCCCTCCACTTT

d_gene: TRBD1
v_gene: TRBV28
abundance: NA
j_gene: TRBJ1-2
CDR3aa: CASTRAGTGGPGYTF
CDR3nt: TGTGCCAGCACCCGAGCTGGGACAGGGGGCCCTGGCTACACCTTC

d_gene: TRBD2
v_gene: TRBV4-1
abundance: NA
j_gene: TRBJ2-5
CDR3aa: CASSQKLTGLAPQETQYF
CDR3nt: TGCGCCAGCAGCCAAAAGTTAACGGGACTAGCGCCACAAGAGACCCAGTACTTC

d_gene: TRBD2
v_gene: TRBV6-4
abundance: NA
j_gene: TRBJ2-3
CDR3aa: CASSDSGGDGTQYF
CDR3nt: TGTGCCAGCAGTGATTCGGGAGGGGATGGTACGCAGTATTTT

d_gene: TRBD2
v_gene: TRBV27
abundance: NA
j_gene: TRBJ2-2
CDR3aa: CASSLTASGRGTGELFF
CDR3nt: TGTGCCAGCAGTTTAACGGCTAGCGGGAGGGGGACCGGGGAGCTGTTTTTT

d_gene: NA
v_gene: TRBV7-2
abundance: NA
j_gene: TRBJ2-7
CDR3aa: CASSLLYEQYF
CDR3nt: TGTGCCAGCAGCCTTCTATACGAGCAGTACTTC

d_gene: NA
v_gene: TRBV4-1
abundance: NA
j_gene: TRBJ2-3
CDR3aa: CASSQVPIPRNIPSTDTQYF
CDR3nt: TGCGCCAGCAGCCAAGTCCCAATTCCCAGAAACATTCCTAGCACAGATACGCAGTATTTT